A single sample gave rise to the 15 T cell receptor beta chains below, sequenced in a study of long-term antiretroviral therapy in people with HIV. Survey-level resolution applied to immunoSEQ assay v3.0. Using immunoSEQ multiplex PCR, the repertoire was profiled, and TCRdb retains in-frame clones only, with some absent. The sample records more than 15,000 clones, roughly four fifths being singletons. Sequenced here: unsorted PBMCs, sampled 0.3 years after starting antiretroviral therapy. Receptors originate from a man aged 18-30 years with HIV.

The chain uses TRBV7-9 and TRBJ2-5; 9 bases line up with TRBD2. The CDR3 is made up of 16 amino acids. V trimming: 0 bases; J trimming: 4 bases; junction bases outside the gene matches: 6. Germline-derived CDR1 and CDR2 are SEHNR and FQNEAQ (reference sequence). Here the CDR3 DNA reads TGTGCCAGCAGCTTAGCGGCCCTAGCGGGGACAGAGACCCAGTACTTC. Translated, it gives CASSLAALAGTETQYF.

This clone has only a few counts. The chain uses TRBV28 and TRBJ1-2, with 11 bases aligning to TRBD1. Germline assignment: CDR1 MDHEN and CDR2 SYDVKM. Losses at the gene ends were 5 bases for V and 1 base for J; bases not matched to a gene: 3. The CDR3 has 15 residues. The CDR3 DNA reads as TGTGCCAGCAGTCCCGGGACAGGGGGTAACTATGGCTACACCTTC. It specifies CASSPGTGGNYGYTF.

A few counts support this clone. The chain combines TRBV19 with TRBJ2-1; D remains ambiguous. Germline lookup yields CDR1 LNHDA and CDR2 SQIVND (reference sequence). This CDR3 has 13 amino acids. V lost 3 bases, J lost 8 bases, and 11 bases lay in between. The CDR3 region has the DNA TGTGCCAGTAGTATGGTCCCGGGCCATGAGCAGTTCTTC. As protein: CASSMVPGHEQFF.

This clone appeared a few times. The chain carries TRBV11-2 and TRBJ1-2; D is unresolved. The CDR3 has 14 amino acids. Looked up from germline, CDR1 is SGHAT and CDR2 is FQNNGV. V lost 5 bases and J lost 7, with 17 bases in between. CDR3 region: CASSPAKEGSGYTF. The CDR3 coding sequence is TGTGCCAGCAGCCCCGCCAAGGAGGGTTCTGGCTACACCTTC.

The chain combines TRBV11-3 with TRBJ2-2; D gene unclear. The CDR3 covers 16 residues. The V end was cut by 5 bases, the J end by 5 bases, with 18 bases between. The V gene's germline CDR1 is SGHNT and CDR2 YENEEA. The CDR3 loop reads CASSPNDGPLTGELFF. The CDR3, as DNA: TGTGCCAGCAGCCCCAATGACGGACCGTTAACCGGGGAGCTGTTTTTT.

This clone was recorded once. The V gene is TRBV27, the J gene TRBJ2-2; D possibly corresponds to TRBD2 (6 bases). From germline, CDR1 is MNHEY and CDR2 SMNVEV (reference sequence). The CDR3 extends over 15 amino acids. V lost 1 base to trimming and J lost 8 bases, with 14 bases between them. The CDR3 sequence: CASSLWGVGSGELFF. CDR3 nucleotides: TGTGCCAGCAGTTTATGGGGGGTCGGGTCTGGGGAGCTGTTTTTT.

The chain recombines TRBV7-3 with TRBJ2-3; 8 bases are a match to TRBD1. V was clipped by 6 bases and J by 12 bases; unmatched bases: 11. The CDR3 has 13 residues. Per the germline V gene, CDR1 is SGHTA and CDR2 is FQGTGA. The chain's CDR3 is CASSSTGTGRQYF. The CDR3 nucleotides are TGTGCCAGCAGTTCTACCGGGACAGGACGCCAGTATTTT.

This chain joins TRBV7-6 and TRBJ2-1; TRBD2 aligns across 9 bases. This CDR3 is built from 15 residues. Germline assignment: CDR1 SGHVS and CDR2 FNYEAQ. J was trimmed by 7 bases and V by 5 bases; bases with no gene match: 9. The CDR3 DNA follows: TGTGCCAGCAGCGCAAGCGGGGGGTCTAAGAATGAGCAGTTCTTC. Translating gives CASSASGGSKNEQFF.

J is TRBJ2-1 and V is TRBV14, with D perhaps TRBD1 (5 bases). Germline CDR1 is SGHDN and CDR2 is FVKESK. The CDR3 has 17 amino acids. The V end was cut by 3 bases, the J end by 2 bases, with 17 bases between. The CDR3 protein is CASSQGPSLLTYNEQFF. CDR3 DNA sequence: TGTGCCAGCAGCCAGGGGCCGTCCCTCCTAACCTACAATGAGCAGTTCTTC.

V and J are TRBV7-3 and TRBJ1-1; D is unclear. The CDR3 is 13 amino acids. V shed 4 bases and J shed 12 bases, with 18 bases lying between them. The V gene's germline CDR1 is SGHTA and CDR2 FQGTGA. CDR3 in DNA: TGTGCCAGCAGCTCAGTGGAGAGGACTGTAACTTTCTTT. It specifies CASSSVERTVTFF. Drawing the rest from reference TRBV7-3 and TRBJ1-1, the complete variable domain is GAGVSQTPSNKVTEKGKYVELRCDPISGHTALYWYRQSLGQGPEFLIYFQGTGAADDSGLPNDRFFAVRPEGSVSTLKIQRTERGDSAVYLCASSSVERTVTFFGQGTRLTVV.

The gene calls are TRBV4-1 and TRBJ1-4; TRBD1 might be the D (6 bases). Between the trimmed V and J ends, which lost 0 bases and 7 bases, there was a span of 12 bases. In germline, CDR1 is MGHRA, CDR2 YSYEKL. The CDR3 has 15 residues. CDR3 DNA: TGCGCCAGCAGCCAAGACCAGGGGTGGGGTGAAAAACTGTTTTTT. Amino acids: CASSQDQGWGEKLFF.

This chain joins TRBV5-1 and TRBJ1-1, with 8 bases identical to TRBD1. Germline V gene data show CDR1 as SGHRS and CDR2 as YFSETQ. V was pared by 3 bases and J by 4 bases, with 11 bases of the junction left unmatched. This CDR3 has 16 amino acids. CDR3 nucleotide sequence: TGCGCCAGCAGCTCCGGACAGGGCGTTTTGGGCACTGAAGCTTTCTTT. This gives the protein CASSSGQGVLGTEAFF.

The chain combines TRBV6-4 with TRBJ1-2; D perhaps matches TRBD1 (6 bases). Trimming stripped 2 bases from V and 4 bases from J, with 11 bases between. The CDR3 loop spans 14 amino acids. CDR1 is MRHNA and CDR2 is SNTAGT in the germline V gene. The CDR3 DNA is TGTGCCAGCAGTGACGGGAGCAGGGGCTATGGCTACACCTTC. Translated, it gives CASSDGSRGYGYTF.

The CDR3 protein is CASSLAFTGGYTF. CDR3 DNA: TGTGCCAGCAGCTTGGCCTTCACGGGGGGCTACACCTTC. V and J are TRBV5-5 and TRBJ1-2; no reliable D call. This CDR3 has 13 amino acids. V lost 0 bases to trimming and J lost 8 bases, with 11 bases between them. Germline V CDR1 and CDR2: SGHKS, YYEKEE (reference sequence).

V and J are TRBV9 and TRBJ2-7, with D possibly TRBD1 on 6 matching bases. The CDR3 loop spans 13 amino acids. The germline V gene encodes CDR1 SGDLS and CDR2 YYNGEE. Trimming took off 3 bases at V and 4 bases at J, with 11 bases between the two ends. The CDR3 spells CASSGNDRYEQYF. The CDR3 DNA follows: TGTGCCAGCAGCGGAAACGACAGGTACGAGCAGTACTTC. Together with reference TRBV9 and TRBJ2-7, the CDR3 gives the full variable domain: DSGVTQTPKHLITATGQRVTLRCSPRSGDLSVYWYQQSLDQGLQFLIQYYNGEERAKGNILERFSAQQFPDLHSELNLSSLELGDSALYFCASSGNDRYEQYFGPGTRLTVT.